The present entry profiles one T cell receptor beta chain with its context. It lacks a known antigen. No base quality values were provided; no much bigger clone lies one nucleotide off. The sample originates from a study of control samples from healthy donors and cancer patients (dated by TCRdb to 2020 to 2022). Measured from the cysteine to the phenylalanine, the CDR3 is 19 residues long. The only DNA kept is the CDR3, 57 bases in frame from the first base. Trimming takes 4 bases off V and 2 bases off J; junction bases not matched to a gene: 14. CDR1 and CDR2, looked up from the germline V gene, are SGDLS and YYNGEE. Library preparation was by the immunoSEQ multiplex PCR assay. TCRdb's version of the immuneACCESS table is confined to in-frame rearrangements and falls short of the full clone set. An unresolved V gene accounts for under half of the shortfall where checked; the remainder is of unknown origin. The sample has 100,000 to 130,000 clones on record, roughly 79% of them singletons. The leading ten clones occupy roughly 6.5% of the sample.

Sequenced input: blood. The chain uses TRBV9 and TRBJ2-3, with 12 bases in between that match TRBD2. This receptor was taken from a man aged 18 to 35 in good health. DNA sequence: TGTGCCAGCAGCCTTACCCCCCTAAGGACTAGCGGGGACACAGATACGCAGTATTTT. Its amino acids are CASSLTPLRTSGDTDTQYF. With all but the CDR3 taken from the reference TRBV9 and TRBJ2-3 genes, the full variable domain is: DSGVTQTPKHLITATGQRVTLRCSPRSGDLSVYWYQQSLDQGLQFLIQYYNGEERAKGNILERFSAQQFPDLHSELNLSSLELGDSALYFCASSLTPLRTSGDTDTQYFGPGTRLTVL.